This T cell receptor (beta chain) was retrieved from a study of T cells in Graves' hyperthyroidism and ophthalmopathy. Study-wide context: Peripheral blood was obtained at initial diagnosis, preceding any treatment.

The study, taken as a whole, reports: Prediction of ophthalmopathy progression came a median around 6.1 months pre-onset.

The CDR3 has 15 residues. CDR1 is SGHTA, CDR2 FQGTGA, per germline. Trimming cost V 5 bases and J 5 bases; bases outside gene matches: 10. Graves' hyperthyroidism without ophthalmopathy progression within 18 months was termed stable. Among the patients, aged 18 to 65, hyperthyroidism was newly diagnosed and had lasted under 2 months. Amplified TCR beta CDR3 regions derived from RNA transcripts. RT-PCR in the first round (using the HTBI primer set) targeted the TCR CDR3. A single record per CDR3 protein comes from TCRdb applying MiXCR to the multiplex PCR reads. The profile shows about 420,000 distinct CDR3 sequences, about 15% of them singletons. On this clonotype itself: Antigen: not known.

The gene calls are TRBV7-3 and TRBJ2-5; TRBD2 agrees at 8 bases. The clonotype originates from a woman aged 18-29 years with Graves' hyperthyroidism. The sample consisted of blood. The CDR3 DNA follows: TGTGCCAGCAGCGTATCGAGCGGGGGTGGGGAGACCCAGTACTTC. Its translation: CASSVSSGGGETQYF.